These T cell receptor beta chains were read from a single sample in a study of blood T cell repertoires in COVID-19. The assay was immunoSEQ multiplex PCR, and TCRdb's table has in-frame clones only and misses some. Here the sample spans about 100,000 clones, 87% being singletons. Material for sequencing was peripheral blood. These TCRs come from a woman aged 45-60 years with COVID-19, enrolled during active disease. Each CDR3 is given with its conserved first and last residue. The D gene is left open where the match is weak. Some rows mark clone size as missing; the rest say once, few, many or name a class of expanded clone.

D gene | clone size | J gene | CDR3 length | V gene | CDR3 DNA | CDR3 protein
TRBD1 | NA | TRBJ2-1 | 15 | TRBV5-6 | TGTGCCAGCTGGGGGGGACAGGGGGCCCACAATGAGCAGTTCTTC | CASWGGQGAHNEQFF
NA | NA | TRBJ2-1 | 13 | TRBV4-1 | TGCGCCAGCAGCCACCCTAGAGCGGATGAGCAGTTCTTC | CASSHPRADEQFF
TRBD2 | NA | TRBJ2-7 | 13 | TRBV7-2 | TGTGCCAGCAGCTTCCTAGCGGCCTACGAGCAGTACTTC | CASSFLAAYEQYF
TRBD1 | NA | TRBJ1-6 | 20 | TRBV27 | TGTGCCAGCAAGCTAGGAAGCGGAGAAACAGGGGGCACACTTAATTCACCCCTCCACTTT | CASKLGSGETGGTLNSPLHF
TRBD1 | NA | TRBJ2-7 | 13 | TRBV5-1 | TGCGCCAGCAGCCAGGGACAGGGCGGCGAGCAGTACTTC | CASSQGQGGEQYF
TRBD1 | NA | TRBJ2-2 | 14 | TRBV5-4 | TGTGCCAGCAGCTCTAACAGGGGAGTAGGGGAGCTGTTTTTT | CASSSNRGVGELFF
NA | NA | TRBJ2-7 | 17 | TRBV7-9 | TGTGCCAGCAGCTCAAACGCGGGGCCCAGGAGCTCCTACGAGCAGTACTTC | CASSSNAGPRSSYEQYF
NA | NA | TRBJ1-3 | 13 | TRBV29-1 | TGCAGCGTTGAGTCGGTCTCTGGAAACACCATATATTTT | CSVESVSGNTIYF
NA | NA | TRBJ1-2 | 13 | TRBV12-3/TRBV12-4 | TGTGCCAGCAGCTCCGAGCCTAGCTATGGCTACACCTTC | CASSSEPSYGYTF
TRBD1 | NA | TRBJ1-4 | 14 | TRBV6-4 | TGTGCCAGATACTCGGGACAGCGAAATGAAAAACTGTTTTTT | CARYSGQRNEKLFF
TRBD1 | once | TRBJ1-3 | 15 | TRBV7-9 | TGTGCCAGCAGCTTTGACAGGGGGTCTGGAAACACCATATATTTT | CASSFDRGSGNTIYF
NA | NA | TRBJ1-5 | 14 | TRBV11-2 | TGTGCCAGCAGCTTAGAGTCGGGCAATCAGCCCCAGCATTTT | CASSLESGNQPQHF
TRBD2 | NA | TRBJ2-3 | 14 | TRBV19 | TGTGCCTCTCAGCGGGGGGGCTATACAGATACGCAGTATTTT | CASQRGGYTDTQYF
NA | NA | TRBJ1-6 | 14 | TRBV28 | TGTGCCAGCAGTTTAGGAGGGCAGTCTTCACCCCTCCACTTT | CASSLGGQSSPLHF
TRBD1 | NA | TRBJ2-3 | 15 | TRBV19 | TGTGCCAGTAGTAAGGGACAGGGAGTCGCAGATACGCAGTATTTT | CASSKGQGVADTQYF
NA | NA | TRBJ1-6 | 14 | TRBV6-1 | TGTGCCAGCAGTGAAGGTCAGGGCGGTTCACCCCTCCACTTT | CASSEGQGGSPLHF
NA | NA | TRBJ1-1 | 13 | TRBV30 | TGTGCCTGGAGTGTTGGGGAGCACACTGAAGCTTTCTTT | CAWSVGEHTEAFF
TRBD1 | NA | TRBJ1-1 | 18 | TRBV11-3 | TGTGCCAGCAGCTTAGTAGGGGGCACCACCGGGGTGAACACTGAAGCTTTCTTT | CASSLVGGTTGVNTEAFF
TRBD1 | NA | TRBJ2-3 | 15 | TRBV19 | TGTGCCAGTAGTATGAGGGGACAGGGGACAGATACGCAGTATTTT | CASSMRGQGTDTQYF
TRBD1 | few | TRBJ2-2 | 16 | TRBV6-2/TRBV6-3 | TGTGCCAGCAGTTCCACGACAGGGGGCGAGACCGGGGAGCTGTTTTTT | CASSSTTGGETGELFF
TRBD1 | NA | TRBJ1-2 | 14 | TRBV7-3 | TGTGCCAGCAGCCAACAGGGGTCGGTGAATGGCTACACCTTC | CASSQQGSVNGYTF
TRBD1 | NA | TRBJ1-6 | 16 | TRBV6-5 | TGTGCCAGCAGTTCCCCGTTAGGGGGCCGTAATTCACCCCTCCACTTT | CASSSPLGGRNSPLHF
NA | NA | TRBJ1-5 | 18 | TRBV6-1 | TGTGCCAGCAGTGTCCGCTCCGGACAGTATTATAGCAATCAGCCCCAGCATTTT | CASSVRSGQYYSNQPQHF
NA | NA | TRBJ2-7 | 11 | TRBV19 | TGTGCCACCAGGGAAGGATACGAGCAGTACTTC | CATREGYEQYF
NA | NA | TRBJ2-1 | 16 | TRBV4-1 | TGCGCCAGCAGCCAAGAACCCCTAGCGCTATACAATGAGCAGTTCTTC | CASSQEPLALYNEQFF
NA | NA | TRBJ1-6 | 15 | TRBV6-5 | TGTGCCAGCAGTTACCAAGGACACCTTAATTCACCCCTCCACTTT | CASSYQGHLNSPLHF
NA | NA | TRBJ2-7 | 12 | TRBV7-6 | TGTGCCAGCAGCTCAAATGTCTACGAGCAGTACTTC | CASSSNVYEQYF
NA | few | TRBJ1-6 | 16 | TRBV6-2/TRBV6-3 | TGTGCCAGCAGCTCCAGACAGCTCCTTTATAATTCACCCCTCCACTTT | CASSSRQLLYNSPLHF
TRBD2 | NA | TRBJ2-1 | 17 | TRBV9 | TGTGCCAGCAGCGTAGAGCCAGCGGGGGCCACCTACAATGAGCAGTTCTTC | CASSVEPAGATYNEQFF
NA | NA | TRBJ2-3 | 13 | TRBV28 | TGTGCCAGCAGTTCACCAGGGTCAGATACGCAGTATTTT | CASSSPGSDTQYF
TRBD1 | NA | TRBJ2-6 | 17 | TRBV5-4 | TGTGCCAGCAGCCCACGAGGGGGCGCGGCTGGGGCCAACGTCCTGACTTTC | CASSPRGGAAGANVLTF
NA | NA | TRBJ1-2 | 13 | TRBV29-1 | TGCAGCGTTGTTGGCTCCGGGGGTCTTGGCTACACCTTC | CSVVGSGGLGYTF
TRBD2 | NA | TRBJ2-3 | 13 | TRBV27 | TGTGCCAGCAGGACGGGAGGAGGAGATACGCAGTATTTT | CASRTGGGDTQYF
NA | NA | TRBJ1-2 | 12 | TRBV13 | TGTGCCAGTCTACAGGGTAACTATGGCTACACCTTC | CASLQGNYGYTF
TRBD2 | NA | TRBJ2-1 | 14 | TRBV2 | TGTGCCAGCAGTGTAAGACTAGCGGGGAATGAGCAGTTCTTC | CASSVRLAGNEQFF
NA | NA | TRBJ2-7 | 13 | TRBV14 | TGTGCCAGTGCTGGGGGACTCGACTACGAGCAGTACTTC | CASAGGLDYEQYF
NA | once | TRBJ1-1 | 13 | TRBV12-3/TRBV12-4 | TGTGCCAGCAGTTTAAGCCCCCTGCCTGAAGCTTTCTTT | CASSLSPLPEAFF
NA | NA | TRBJ2-1 | 14 | TRBV5-1 | TGCGCCAGCAGCTTGGGGACAGCTTACAATGAGCAGTTCTTC | CASSLGTAYNEQFF
NA | NA | TRBJ2-1 | 15 | TRBV9 | TGTGCCAGCAGCACAACCGGGACACGCTACAATGAGCAGTTCTTC | CASSTTGTRYNEQFF
NA | NA | TRBJ2-1 | 15 | TRBV6-5 | TGTGCCAGCACCAGGGACTCGAGCTCCTACAATGAGCAGTTCTTC | CASTRDSSSYNEQFF
NA | once | TRBJ2-7 | 14 | TRBV3-1/TRBV3-2 | TGTGCCAGCAGCCTTACGCAGGACAGATACGAGCAGTACTTC | CASSLTQDRYEQYF
NA | large | TRBJ1-2 | 15 | TRBV12-5 | TGTGCTAGTGGTCCACCCCCAGAGGCGGGCTATGGCTACACCTTC | CASGPPPEAGYGYTF
NA | NA | TRBJ1-4 | 14 | TRBV27 | TGTGCCAGCAGTTTAGGGCAGGGGTTTGAAAAACTGTTTTTT | CASSLGQGFEKLFF